This T cell receptor (beta chain) was sequenced during a study of CXCR3-negative and CXCR3-positive naive CD8 T cells. Whole-study context: Roughly 1.5 +/- 0.3 million TRB reads came from each library, giving about 130 million in total.

Study-wide findings and caveats: CXCR3-expressing naive cells carried TRB CDR3s more hydrophobic than those of CXCR3-negative naive cells.

Germline values: CDR1 SQVTM, CDR2 ANQGSEA. This CDR3 has 12 amino acids. Regarding this clonotype: Antigen specificity is unknown.

It was by 5' RACE with UMI labels that the TRB cDNA libraries were prepared. TCRdb re-called the 5' RACE reads and shows each CDR3 protein once, DNA omitted. The table counts approximately 48,000 distinct CDR3 sequences; 0.55% to 0.6% lies in the top ten. The receptor was isolated from a human donor in good health. Some clones in this sample may be carry-over from other donors' samples. V usage is TRBV29-1 and J usage is TRBJ2-1; the D call from TCRdb, TRBD2, cannot be confirmed without DNA. Specimen: naive CXCR3+ CD8+ T cells from blood. Noted subset: CD45RO-CCR7+CD27+CD95- naive CD8+ T cells expressing CXCR3 (TNR3+). CDR3 sequence reads: CSVEAKAGEQFF.